A single TCR beta chain is shown here with its context. The data were obtained in a study of T cell changes during pregnancy in multiple sclerosis. The data were produced by immunoSEQ multiplex PCR, yet TCRdb's version contains in-frame clones alone and is incomplete. The sample lists over 80,000 clones, 75% to 95% occurring once. The CDR3 runs to 11 residues. Trimming stripped 4 bases from V and 6 bases from J, with 7 bases between. CDR1 is SQVTM, CDR2 ANQGSEA, per germline. The V and J genes are TRBV29-1 and TRBJ2-1; D gene ambiguous. The clonotype originates from a female donor in good health, enrolled as a control in a pregnancy study. The material sequenced was peripheral blood, taken in the second trimester of pregnancy. The CDR3 region has the DNA TGCAGCGTTGGTGAGAGCAATGAGCAGTTCTTC. Translated: CSVGESNEQFF.